The 11 T cell receptor beta chains given below trace back to one sample, sequenced in a study of OX40 agonist ivuxolimab in advanced cancers. The assay was immunoSEQ multiplex PCR, and TCRdb's table has in-frame clones only and misses some. Altogether roughly 80,000 clones are present, approximately 89% being singletons, with the ten largest covering around 2.5%. This material consisted of CD4+ or CD8+ T cells sorted from blood, taken in a trial of the OX40 agonist ivuxolimab. The receptors were sampled from an adult with an advanced solid tumor such as melanoma, head and neck, liver or kidney cancer.

The rearrangement links TRBV7-9 to TRBJ1-3, with D uncertain. CDR3 length: 12 residues. Germline V gives CDR1 SEHNR, CDR2 FQNEAQ (reference sequence). The ends were cut back, 7 bases at V and 7 bases at J, with 11 bases in the middle. The CDR3 reads CASTETPNTIYF. CDR3 in DNA: TGTGCCAGCACCGAAACCCCGAACACCATATATTTT.

In nucleotides, the CDR3 is TGTGCCAGCAGTTCAGTAGTTACTAGACAGGGCTACGAGCAGTACTTC. The encoded protein is CASSSVVTRQGYEQYF. The V and J genes are TRBV28 and TRBJ2-5; TRBD1 agrees at 7 bases. The tail of the sequence fits TRBJ2-7 better, so the J call may be wrong. The CDR3 is 16 amino acids. Germline loops: CDR1 MDHEN, CDR2 SYDVKM.

The V and J genes are TRBV19 and TRBJ1-2, with 7 bases matching TRBD1. The CDR3 has 13 amino acids. V lost 10 bases, J lost 2 bases, and 7 bases stayed unmatched. Germline V gene lookup returns CDR1 LNHDA and CDR2 SQIVND (reference sequence). CDR3 in amino acids: CATRDSQNYGYTF. The CDR3 bases are TGTGCCACTCGGGACAGCCAAAACTATGGCTACACCTTC.

This chain links TRBV4-1 with TRBJ1-5, with D possibly being TRBD1 (5 bases). Trimming removed 0 bases at V and 4 bases at J, with 16 bases between. Germline CDR1 is MGHRA and CDR2 is YSYEKL. The CDR3 has 17 amino acids. The CDR3 region has the DNA TGCGCCAGCAGCCAAGAGGGGGGGAGGTGGTTGAATCAGCCCCAGCATTTT. Its protein is CASSQEGGRWLNQPQHF.

Of note for this clone: This CDR3 is also generated by other DNA sequences in the sample. The genes are TRBV27 and TRBJ2-5; a possible D gene is TRBD2 (6 bases). The germline CDR1 and CDR2 sequences are MNHEY and SMNVEV (reference sequence). The CDR3 covers 13 residues. The V and J ends lost 3 bases and 5 bases respectively, with 10 bases between them. The CDR3: CASSFKEGETQYF. CDR3 bases: TGTGCCAGCAGTTTTAAGGAGGGCGAGACCCAGTACTTC.

This chain uses TRBV28 with TRBJ1-5; possibly TRBD1 for D (6 bases). This CDR3 has 15 amino acids. Germline-derived CDR1 and CDR2 are MDHEN and SYDVKM. Deletions cut 5 bases from V and 1 base from J, with 12 bases between. The CDR3: CASSVGGESNQPQHF. CDR3 nucleotide sequence: TGTGCCAGCAGTGTAGGGGGGGAAAGCAATCAGCCCCAGCATTTT.

The CDR3 DNA sequence: TGTGCAAGTCGCTTAGTGGTGTCTTTATCCTTTAATTCACCCCTCCACTTT. It specifies CASRLVVSLSFNSPLHF. The chain carries TRBV12-2 and TRBJ1-6. TRBV12-2 is a pseudogene segment. The CDR3 is made up of 17 amino acids.

The chain employs TRBV5-4 and TRBJ2-7; the match to TRBD2 covers 7 bases. The CDR3 has 15 residues. V was pared by 3 bases and J by 3 bases, with 9 bases of the junction left unmatched. Germline values: CDR1 SGHNT, CDR2 YYREEE (reference sequence). CDR3 sequence: CASSSNAGGSYEQYF. CDR3 in DNA: TGTGCCAGCAGCTCCAATGCCGGCGGGAGCTACGAGCAGTACTTC.

V is TRBV19 and J is TRBJ2-7; TRBD1 agrees at 10 bases. V was clipped by 10 bases and J by 6 bases; unmatched bases: 18. CDR3 length: 16 amino acids. Germline V gene sequence: CDR1 LNHDA, CDR2 SQIVND (reference sequence). CDR3 sequence (DNA): TGTGCCACTACCCGGGACAGGGGAGCTTTTAGACTCGAGCAGTACTTC. As protein: CATTRDRGAFRLEQYF.

This clone is a singleton in its sample. The genes are TRBV5-5 and TRBJ1-1; D gene unclear. Germline CDR1 and CDR2: SGHKS and YYEKEE (reference sequence). V was shortened by 1 base and J by 0 bases, with 4 bases between the two germline ends. The CDR3 covers 13 residues. The DNA for the CDR3 is TGTGCCAGCAGCTTGCTGGTGAACACTGAAGCTTTCTTT. Amino acid sequence: CASSLLVNTEAFF.

This chain connects TRBV19 to TRBJ1-2; weak D call: TRBD1 (5 bases). The CDR3 runs to 15 residues. Looked up from germline, CDR1 is LNHDA and CDR2 is SQIVND (reference sequence). V was pared by 7 bases and J by 4 bases, with 19 bases between. Here the CDR3 reads CASNPGPLISYGYTF. CDR3 DNA sequence: TGTGCCAGTAATCCGGGACCCCTTATCTCCTATGGCTACACCTTC. Combining the CDR3 with reference TRBV19 and TRBJ1-2 gives the whole variable domain DGGITQSPKYLFRKEGQNVTLSCEQNLNHDAMYWYRQDPGQGLRLIYYSQIVNDFQKGDIAEGYSVSREKKESFPLTVTSAQKNPTAFYLCASNPGPLISYGYTFGSGTRLTVV.